This T cell receptor beta chain was sequenced in a study of identical twins. Regarding the study as a whole: The models systematically underestimated how much out-of-frame TCR alpha was shared in monozygotic twins. Invariant cells of the MAIT and iNKT types might have partly distorted the zero-insertion analyses.

This clonotype came up a few times. Antigen: not known. The CDR3 is 13 residues long. Per the germline V gene, CDR1 is SGHDT and CDR2 is YYEEEE. V dropped 2 bases and J dropped 3 bases, with 9 bases sitting between them. TCRdb passed the 5' RACE reads through MiXCR, listing each CDR3 protein once. This sample has 450,000 or so distinct CDR3 sequences, with approximately 17% found just once. The sequence was collected from a man aged 50 to 60 in good health. The rearrangement uses TRBV5-6 and TRBJ2-7; D remains ambiguous. The sample taken for sequencing was naive T cells sorted from blood. The DNA for the CDR3 is TGTGCCAGCAGCTTCTCGGACGGCTACGAGCAGTACTTC. Translating it yields CASSFSDGYEQYF. Full variable domain (outside the CDR3, taken from reference TRBV5-6 and TRBJ2-7): DAGVTQSPTHLIKTRGQQVTLRCSPKSGHDTVSWYQQALGQGPQFIFQYYEEEERQRGNFPDRFSGHQFPNYSSELNVNALLLGDSALYLCASSFSDGYEQYFGPGTRLTVT.